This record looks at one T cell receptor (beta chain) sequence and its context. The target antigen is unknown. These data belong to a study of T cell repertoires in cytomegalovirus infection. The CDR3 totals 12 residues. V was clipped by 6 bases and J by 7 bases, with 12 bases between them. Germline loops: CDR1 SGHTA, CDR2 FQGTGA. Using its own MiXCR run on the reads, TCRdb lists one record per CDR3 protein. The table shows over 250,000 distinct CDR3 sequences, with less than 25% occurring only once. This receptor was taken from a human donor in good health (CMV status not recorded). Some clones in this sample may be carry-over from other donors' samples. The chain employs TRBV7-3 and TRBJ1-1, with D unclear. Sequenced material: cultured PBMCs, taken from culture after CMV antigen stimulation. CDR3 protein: CASSLDQGEAFF. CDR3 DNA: TGTGCCAGCAGTTTGGATCAAGGTGAAGCTTTCTTT.